The T cell receptor beta chain described here comes from a study of cytomegalovirus exposure and HLA in healthy donors. The PCR had 60 Vbeta and 13 Jbeta primers. The data were produced by immunoSEQ multiplex PCR, yet TCRdb's version contains in-frame clones alone and is incomplete. The table records tens of thousands of clones, less than 80% of them present only once. CDR3 length: 17 residues. CDR1 and CDR2 from the germline V gene are MGHDK and SYGVNS. The J gene is TRBJ2-5, the V gene TRBV25-1; D is uncertain. The J call may be incorrect, as the DNA end agrees better with TRBJ2-7. The sample consisted of PBMCs. The receptor comes from a man between 60 and 75 years old in good health and CMV-seropositive. In DNA form, the CDR3 reads TGTGCCAGCAGTACAAGTGAGGCCGAGGAAGGTTCCTACGAGCAGTACTTC. Its translation is CASSTSEAEEGSYEQYF.